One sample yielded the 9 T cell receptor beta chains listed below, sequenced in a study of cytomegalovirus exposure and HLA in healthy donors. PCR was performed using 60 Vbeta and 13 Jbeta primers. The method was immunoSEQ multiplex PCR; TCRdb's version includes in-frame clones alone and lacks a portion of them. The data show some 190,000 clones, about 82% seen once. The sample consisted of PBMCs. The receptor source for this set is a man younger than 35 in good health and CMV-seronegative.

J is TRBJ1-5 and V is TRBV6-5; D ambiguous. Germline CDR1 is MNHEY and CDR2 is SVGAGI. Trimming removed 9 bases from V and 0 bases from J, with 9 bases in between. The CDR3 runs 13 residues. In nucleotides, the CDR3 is TGTGCCAGTCGGGAGGGTAGCAATCAGCCCCAGCATTTT. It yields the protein CASREGSNQPQHF.

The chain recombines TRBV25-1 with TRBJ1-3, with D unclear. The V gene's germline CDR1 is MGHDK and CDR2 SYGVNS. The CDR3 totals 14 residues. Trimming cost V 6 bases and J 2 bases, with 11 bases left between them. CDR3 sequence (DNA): TGTGCCAGCAGCCCGCTCAGGCCTGGAAACACCATATATTTT. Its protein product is CASSPLRPGNTIYF.

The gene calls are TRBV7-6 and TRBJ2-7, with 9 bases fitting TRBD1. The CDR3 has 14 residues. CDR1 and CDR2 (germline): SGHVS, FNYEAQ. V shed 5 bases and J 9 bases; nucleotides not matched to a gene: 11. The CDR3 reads CASSARGTGFTQYF. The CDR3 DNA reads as TGTGCCAGCAGCGCGCGAGGGACAGGGTTTACGCAGTACTTC.

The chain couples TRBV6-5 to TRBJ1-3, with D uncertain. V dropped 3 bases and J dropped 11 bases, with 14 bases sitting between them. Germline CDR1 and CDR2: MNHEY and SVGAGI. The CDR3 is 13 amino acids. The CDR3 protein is CASSYMEGLPIYF. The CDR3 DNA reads TGTGCCAGCAGTTATATGGAGGGCCTACCCATATATTTT.

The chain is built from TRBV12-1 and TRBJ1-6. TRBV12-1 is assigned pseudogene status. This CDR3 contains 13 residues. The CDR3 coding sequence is TGTGCACTCTCCGGGGAAGCTAATTCACCCCTCCACTTT. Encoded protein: CALSGEANSPLHF.

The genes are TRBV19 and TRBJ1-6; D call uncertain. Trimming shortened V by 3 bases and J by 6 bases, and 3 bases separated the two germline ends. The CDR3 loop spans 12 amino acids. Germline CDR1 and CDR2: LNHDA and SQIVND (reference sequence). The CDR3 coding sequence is TGTGCCAGTAGTATCATTAATTCACCCCTCCACTTT. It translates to CASSIINSPLHF.

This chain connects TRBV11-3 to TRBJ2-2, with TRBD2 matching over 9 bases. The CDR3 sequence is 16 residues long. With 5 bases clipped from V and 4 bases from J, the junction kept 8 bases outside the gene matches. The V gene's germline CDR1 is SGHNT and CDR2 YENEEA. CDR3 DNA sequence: TGTGCCAGCAGCCCCTTTAGCGGGGGTGGCACCGGGGAGCTGTTTTTT. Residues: CASSPFSGGGTGELFF.

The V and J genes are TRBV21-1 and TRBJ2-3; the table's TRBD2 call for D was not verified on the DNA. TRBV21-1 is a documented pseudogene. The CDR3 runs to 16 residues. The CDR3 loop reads CASSKGWTSGGPTQYF. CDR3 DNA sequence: TGTGCCAGCAGCAAAGGGTGGACTAGCGGGGGGCCAACGCAGTATTTT.

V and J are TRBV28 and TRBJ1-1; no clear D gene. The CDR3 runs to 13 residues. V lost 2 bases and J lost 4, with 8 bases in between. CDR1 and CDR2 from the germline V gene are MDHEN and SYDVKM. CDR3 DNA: TGTGCCAGCAGTTTAGAAACGGGCACTGAAGCTTTCTTT. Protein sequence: CASSLETGTEAFF.